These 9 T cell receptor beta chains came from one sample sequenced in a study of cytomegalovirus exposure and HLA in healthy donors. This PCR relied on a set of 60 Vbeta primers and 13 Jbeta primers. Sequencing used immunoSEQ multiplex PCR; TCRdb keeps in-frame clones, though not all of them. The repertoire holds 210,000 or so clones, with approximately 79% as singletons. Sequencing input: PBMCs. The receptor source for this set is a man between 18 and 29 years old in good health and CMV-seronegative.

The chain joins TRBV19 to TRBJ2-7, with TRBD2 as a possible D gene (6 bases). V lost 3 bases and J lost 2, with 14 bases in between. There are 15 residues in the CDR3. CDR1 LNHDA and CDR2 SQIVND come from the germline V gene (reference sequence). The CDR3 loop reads CASSIVAGRTYEQYF. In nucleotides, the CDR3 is TGTGCCAGTAGTATTGTGGCGGGGCGAACCTACGAGCAGTACTTC.

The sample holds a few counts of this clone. The CDR3 coding sequence is TGTGCCAGCAGCTTGGTCGGGAACGGGGCCAACGTCCTGACTTTC. Protein sequence: CASSLVGNGANVLTF. The gene calls are TRBV5-5 and TRBJ2-6, with D maybe TRBD2 (5 bases). The germline gives CDR1 SGHKS, CDR2 YYEKEE (reference sequence). Trimming cost V 0 bases and J 4 bases, with 8 bases left between them. This CDR3 is 15 amino acids long.

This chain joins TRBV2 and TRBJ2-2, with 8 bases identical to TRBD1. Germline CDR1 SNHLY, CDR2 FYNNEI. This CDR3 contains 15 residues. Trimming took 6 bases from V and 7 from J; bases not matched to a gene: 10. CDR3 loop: CASSRDRGRIGELFF. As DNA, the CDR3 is TGTGCCAGCAGCCGCGACAGGGGTCGGATCGGGGAGCTGTTTTTT.

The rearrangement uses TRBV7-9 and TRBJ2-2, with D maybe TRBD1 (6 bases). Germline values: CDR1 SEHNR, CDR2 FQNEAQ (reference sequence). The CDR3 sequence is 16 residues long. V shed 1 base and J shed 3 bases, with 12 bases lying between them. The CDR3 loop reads CASSLDTGTDTGELFF. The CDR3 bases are TGTGCCAGCAGCTTAGATACAGGGACCGACACCGGGGAGCTGTTTTTT. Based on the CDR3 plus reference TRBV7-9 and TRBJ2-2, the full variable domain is DTGVSQNPRHKITKRGQNVTFRCDPISEHNRLYWYRQTLGQGPEFLTYFQNEAQLEKSRLLSDRFSAERPKGSFSTLEIQRTEQGDSAMYLCASSLDTGTDTGELFFGEGSRLTVL.

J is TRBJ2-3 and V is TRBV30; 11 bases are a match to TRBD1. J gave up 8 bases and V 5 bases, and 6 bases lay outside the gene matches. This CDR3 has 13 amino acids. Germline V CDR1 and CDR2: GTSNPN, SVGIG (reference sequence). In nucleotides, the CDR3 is TGTGCCTGGTCCGGACAGGGGGCGGGTACGCAGTATTTT. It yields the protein CAWSGQGAGTQYF.

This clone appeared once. The CDR3 bases are TGCGCCAGCAGCCACGTAGCGGGAGCTCCCCACACAGATACGCAGTATTTT. This gives the protein CASSHVAGAPHTDTQYF. The chain carries TRBV5-1 and TRBJ2-3; 9 bases map to TRBD2. This CDR3 comprises 17 residues. V lost 4 bases to trimming and J lost 2 bases; unmatched junction nucleotides: 11. The germline V gene encodes CDR1 SGHRS and CDR2 YFSETQ.

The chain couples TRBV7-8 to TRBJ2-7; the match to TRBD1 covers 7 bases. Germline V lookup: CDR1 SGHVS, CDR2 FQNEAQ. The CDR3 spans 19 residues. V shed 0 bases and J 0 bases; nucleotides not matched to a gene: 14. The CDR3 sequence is CASSLALPTGQTFSYEQYF. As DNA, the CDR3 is TGTGCCAGCAGCTTAGCTCTTCCGACGGGACAGACCTTCTCCTACGAGCAGTACTTC.

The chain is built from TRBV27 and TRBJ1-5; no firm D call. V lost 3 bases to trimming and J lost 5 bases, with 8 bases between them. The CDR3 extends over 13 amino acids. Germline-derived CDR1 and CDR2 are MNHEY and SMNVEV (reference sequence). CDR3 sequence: CASSFRGDQPQHF. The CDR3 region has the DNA TGTGCCAGCAGTTTTAGAGGTGATCAGCCCCAGCATTTT.

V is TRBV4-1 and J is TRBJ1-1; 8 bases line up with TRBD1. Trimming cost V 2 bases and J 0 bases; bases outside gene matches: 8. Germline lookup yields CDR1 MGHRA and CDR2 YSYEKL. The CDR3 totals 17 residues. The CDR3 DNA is TGCGCCAGCAGCCAACCTCCCCGGGACAGGTTGAACACTGAAGCTTTCTTT. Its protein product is CASSQPPRDRLNTEAFF.